The present TCR beta chain was sequenced within a study of Graves' ophthalmopathy and Graves' hyperthyroidism. Study-wide background: Stable hyperthyroidism was defined by absence of ophthalmopathy within 18 months of follow-up.

The germline V gene encodes CDR1 SGHDT and CDR2 YYEEEE. V lost 2 bases to trimming and J lost 4 bases, with 12 bases between them. CDR3 length: 15 residues. Scientists amplified the TCR beta CDR3 regions from RNA transcripts. The first-round RT-PCR employed HTBI primers together with the Qiagen OneStep RT-PCR kit. A multiplex PCR was then performed as the second round. One entry per CDR3 protein results from TCRdb running MiXCR on the multiplex PCR reads. Here the sample spans 500,000 to 700,000 distinct CDR3 sequences, 35% to 40% being singletons. There are a few counts of this clonotype. Its antigen is unknown. Study-wide points: A classifier, a 13-signature model, separated ophthalmopathy from stable hyperthyroidism with nearly 90% sensitivity and 75% to 82% specificity. With a specificity of under 85% and a sensitivity of just under 71%, the model predicted ophthalmopathy progression. Among expanded thyroid clonotypes above 0.001 frequency, most also occurred in blood.

The source material was peripheral blood or thyroid tissue (not recorded which). The chain combines TRBV5-6 with TRBJ1-4; D is possibly TRBD1 (5 bases). The sequence derives from an adult man with Graves' hyperthyroidism. CDR3 in DNA: TGTGCCAGCAGCTTCCGCGACAGTCATAATGAAAAACTGTTTTTT. It encodes CASSFRDSHNEKLFF.